This section outlines one TCR beta chain sequence together with its context. The data stem from a study of T cell repertoires in cytomegalovirus infection. Study-wide background: Both a matching HLA type and CMV infection were indicated by public TCR beta signatures.

TCRdb re-called the reads through MiXCR, storing one row per CDR3 protein. The sample contains 150,000 to 200,000 distinct CDR3 sequences, 17% of which appear only once. CDR1 SGHTA and CDR2 FQGTGA come from the germline V gene. V was cut by 5 bases and J by 4 bases, with 11 bases left in between. The CDR3 consists of 13 residues. This receptor was taken from a human donor in good health (CMV status not recorded). Some clones in this sample may be carry-over from other donors' samples. This chain links TRBV7-3 with TRBJ2-5; no reliable D call. Specimen: CD8+ T cells from PBMCs. CDR3 DNA: TGTGCCAGCAGCCCCTCCATCAGAGAGACCCAGTACTTC. Translation: CASSPSIRETQYF.